This T cell receptor (beta chain) was identified in a study of technical replicates of blood from several donors. V lost 0 bases, J lost 5 bases, and 16 bases lay in between. The CDR3 has 16 residues. CDR1 LNHDA and CDR2 SQIVND come from the germline V gene (reference sequence). TCRdb's table, derived via immunoSEQ multiplex PCR, lists solely in-frame clones and lacks some. Among tens of thousands of clones, roughly 95% were seen once, and the ten largest hold 0.37%. The receptor was isolated from a human donor in good health. The rearrangement joins TRBV19 to TRBJ1-2; D is undetermined. The sample comprised T cells isolated from PBMCs. CDR3 region: CASSIDSERAGYGYTF. DNA for the CDR3: TGTGCCAGTAGTATAGATTCAGAGAGGGCGGGGTATGGCTACACCTTC.